Given below is one T cell receptor beta chain in context. The record originates from a study of blood T cell repertoires in COVID-19. Germline V lookup: CDR1 SGDLS, CDR2 YYNGEE. The CDR3 is 14 residues long. V lost 0 bases to trimming and J lost 5 bases, with 9 bases between them. Authors' analysis steps: The assay estimated nucleated cells by amplifying reference gene primers. The method was immunoSEQ multiplex PCR; TCRdb's version includes in-frame clones alone and lacks a portion of them. From that table come the V and J calls and clone size; the DNA was used to work out D and trimming. The data contain approximately 57,000 clones, roughly 82% of them singletons.

This TCR was sampled from a woman aged 80 or older with acute or convalescent COVID-19. Sequencing input: peripheral blood. The chain has TRBV9 and TRBJ2-1, with D unresolved. This CDR3 is CASSVGTYDNEQFF. The CDR3, as DNA: TGTGCCAGCAGCGTAGGTACTTACGACAATGAGCAGTTCTTC. Full variable domain (remainder filled in from reference TRBV9 and TRBJ2-1): DSGVTQTPKHLITATGQRVTLRCSPRSGDLSVYWYQQSLDQGLQFLIQYYNGEERAKGNILERFSAQQFPDLHSELNLSSLELGDSALYFCASSVGTYDNEQFFGPGTRLTVL.